This TCR beta chain originates from a study of T cell responses to AZD1222 COVID-19 vaccine. As for this clone: As yet, its antigen is unknown.

Profiling relied on immunoSEQ multiplex PCR, and the TCRdb table lists in-frame clones only, not all of them. The data show roughly 150,000 clones, about nine tenths seen once. Study-level findings and limits: Per reports, nearly half of all spike-specific TCRs target regions that are unmutated in variants. Most donors were white British and more were female, and clonal diversity was possibly underestimated. Spike was spanned by vaccine-associated CD4 TCRs, with dominance at 160-218 and 743-854. Increased Spike-specific TCR breadth and depth were observed after two AZD1222 doses.

There are 17 residues in the CDR3. CDR1 is LGHNA and CDR2 is YSLEER in the germline V gene. The V and J ends lost 0 bases and 9 bases respectively, with 21 bases between them. Sequencing was performed on peripheral blood, taken on day 0 of AZD1222 vaccination. This TCR was sampled from an adult in good health. The V and J genes are TRBV4-3 and TRBJ2-1, with a weak D call TRBD2 (6 bases). This CDR3 reads CASSQDHGSSVVTEQFF. CDR3 DNA sequence: TGCGCCAGCAGCCAAGATCACGGGTCTAGCGTCGTCACTGAGCAGTTCTTC.